The 22 T cell receptor beta chains below come from one sample, sequenced in a study of neurological immune-mediated disorders. TCRdb passed the 5' RACE reads through MiXCR, listing each CDR3 protein once. The profile shows about 60,000 distinct CDR3 sequences, around 3.6% of them singletons. Sequenced input: PBMCs. These receptors were obtained from a man aged 25-45 years with multiple sclerosis.

This clonotype was seen repeatedly, ten times or more. The chain uses TRBV7-3 and TRBJ2-3, with a possible D match to TRBD2 (6 bases). V lost 2 bases, J lost 5 bases, and 11 bases lay in between. Germline lookup yields CDR1 SGHTA and CDR2 FQGTGA. This CDR3 spans 14 amino acids. For the CDR3, the DNA is TGTGCCAGCAGCTTAGAACTAGCCGGAGATACGCAGTATTTT. Translated: CASSLELAGDTQYF.

This clonotype was counted at least ten times. The CDR3 region is CAISESNTQETQYF. CDR3 nucleotide sequence: TGTGCCATCAGTGAGTCGAACACCCAAGAGACCCAGTACTTC. The gene calls are TRBV10-3 and TRBJ2-5; D is unclear. Trimming cost V 0 bases and J 1 base, with 6 bases left between them. This CDR3 spans 14 amino acids. The germline CDR1 and CDR2 sequences are ENHRY and SYGVKD.

This clonotype has just a few counts. Being one base from a much bigger clone, this may be a read error. The CDR3 DNA is TGCGCCAGCAGCTTGGGGGAAAGGGACTACGAGCAGTACTTC. Protein sequence: CASSLGERDYEQYF. The rearrangement links TRBV5-1 to TRBJ2-7; D ambiguous. V was clipped by 0 bases and J by 3 bases, with 10 bases between them. This CDR3 spans 14 amino acids. CDR1 and CDR2 (germline): SGHRS, YFSETQ.

This clonotype is judged medium-sized. The chain joins TRBV4-1 to TRBJ2-1; TRBD2 aligns across 13 bases. Germline-derived CDR1 and CDR2 are MGHRA and YSYEKL. J was trimmed by 0 bases and V by 1 base; bases with no gene match: 6. The CDR3 runs 19 residues. The CDR3 DNA follows: TGCGCCAGCAGCCAAGCGACTAGCGGGGGGTATGGCTCCTACAATGAGCAGTTCTTC. Protein sequence: CASSQATSGGYGSYNEQFF.

This clonotype was found many times. The rearrangement uses TRBV2 and TRBJ1-1; D not resolved. Germline V gene lookup returns CDR1 SNHLY and CDR2 FYNNEI. The CDR3 runs to 13 residues. Trimming stripped 8 bases from V and 4 bases from J, with 14 bases between. Here the CDR3 reads CASVGRKGTEAFF. The CDR3 coding sequence is TGTGCCAGCGTCGGCCGGAAGGGCACTGAAGCTTTCTTT. The full variable domain, in which reference TRBV2 and TRBJ1-1 provide the parts outside the CDR3, is EPEVTQTPSHQVTQMGQEVILRCVPISNHLYFYWYRQILGQKVEFLVSFYNNEISEKSEIFDDQFSVERPDGSNFTLKIRSTKLEDSAMYFCASVGRKGTEAFFGQGTRLTVV.

There are many counts of this clonotype. This chain connects TRBV29-1 to TRBJ2-2; D is possibly TRBD1 (5 bases). Germline CDR1 is SQVTM and CDR2 is ANQGSEA. Trimming removed 5 bases from V and 2 bases from J, with 12 bases in between. The CDR3 is made up of 14 amino acids. CDR3 in amino acids: CSVIKGVNTGELFF. In DNA form, the CDR3 reads TGCAGCGTTATTAAAGGGGTCAACACCGGGGAGCTGTTTTTT.

This clonotype was picked up many times. The chain uses TRBV20-1 and TRBJ2-7, with TRBD1 as a possible D gene (6 bases). Trimming removed 2 bases at V and 4 bases at J, with 15 bases between. Per the germline V gene, CDR1 is DFQATT and CDR2 is SNEGSKA (reference sequence). The CDR3 runs 14 residues. CDR3 nucleotides: TGCAGTGCTAGATTATTTGGACAGACTTACGAGCAGTACTTC. Protein: CSARLFGQTYEQYF.

This clonotype appeared many times. The rearrangement joins TRBV20-1 to TRBJ2-1, with TRBD1 identical over 9 bases. The CDR3 covers 15 residues. Germline trimming cut 0 bases from V and 5 bases from J; bases unmatched to any gene: 5. Germline V gives CDR1 DFQATT, CDR2 SNEGSKA (reference sequence). Here the CDR3 DNA reads TGCAGTGCTAGAGACCTGGACAGGGGAAACAATGAGCAGTTCTTC. Its translation is CSARDLDRGNNEQFF.

At least ten counts were recorded for this clonotype. The chain joins TRBV7-2 to TRBJ1-5, with D unclear. Trimming stripped 7 bases from V and 6 bases from J, with 16 bases between. The CDR3 consists of 14 residues. Germline loops: CDR1 SGHTA, CDR2 FQGNSA. CDR3 sequence (DNA): TGTGCCAGCACCTCCAGTGGGTGGGCTCAGCCCCAGCATTTT. The encoded protein is CASTSSGWAQPQHF.

This clonotype was seen only a few times. The chain carries TRBV20-1 and TRBJ2-1; 11 bases are shared with TRBD2. The CDR3 sequence is 15 residues long. The V gene end was trimmed by 5 bases and the J gene end by 8 bases; junction bases not matched to a gene: 11. Germline CDR1 reads DFQATT; CDR2 reads SNEGSKA (reference sequence). In DNA, the CDR3 is TGCAGTGCTTCCACGCCTAGCGGGGGGCGTCATGAGCAGTTCTTC. The encoded protein is CSASTPSGGRHEQFF.

In this sample, this clonotype turned up many times. This chain joins TRBV9 and TRBJ2-7, with a possible D match to TRBD2 (6 bases). Looked up from germline, CDR1 is SGDLS and CDR2 is YYNGEE. V lost 0 bases, J lost 4 bases, and 14 bases lay in between. There are 15 residues in the CDR3. This CDR3 reads CASSVDGGILYEQYF. The CDR3 DNA reads TGTGCCAGCAGCGTAGACGGGGGTATTTTGTACGAGCAGTACTTC. The entire variable domain, with the rest obtained from reference TRBV9 and TRBJ2-7, is as follows: DSGVTQTPKHLITATGQRVTLRCSPRSGDLSVYWYQQSLDQGLQFLIQYYNGEERAKGNILERFSAQQFPDLHSELNLSSLELGDSALYFCASSVDGGILYEQYFGPGTRLTVT.

This clonotype was recorded at least ten times. The chain joins TRBV10-3 to TRBJ2-7, with D uncertain. The CDR3 is made up of 14 amino acids. The V end lost 2 bases, the J end lost 7 bases, and 15 bases lay between the germline ends. Germline V CDR1 and CDR2: ENHRY, SYGVKD. The CDR3 DNA reads as TGTGCCATCAGTGAGCCGGACGACACCAGAGAGCAGTACTTC. This sequence encodes CAISEPDDTREQYF.

Only a few counts were recorded for this clonotype. The chain links TRBV27 to TRBJ1-5; D remains unclear. The CDR3 is made up of 16 amino acids. Trimming took 7 bases from V and 2 from J, leaving 18 bases between them. Germline V gene lookup returns CDR1 MNHEY and CDR2 SMNVEV (reference sequence). The CDR3 here is CASKGTERNRNQPQHF. CDR3 coding DNA: TGTGCCAGCAAAGGCACCGAGAGGAATCGCAATCAGCCCCAGCATTTT.

This clonotype was picked up many times. V gene TRBV20-1 combines with J gene TRBJ2-5; D perhaps matches TRBD1 (6 bases). Germline CDR1 and CDR2: DFQATT and SNEGSKA (reference sequence). V was pared by 4 bases and J by 1 base, with 19 bases between. This CDR3 spans 16 amino acids. CDR3 sequence (DNA): TGCAGTGCTAAAGACCCCCGGACAGCCTCCCAAGAGACCCAGTACTTC. Encoded protein: CSAKDPRTASQETQYF.

This clonotype was detected ten times or more. This rearrangement joins TRBV6-6 to TRBJ1-5; 7 bases agree with TRBD1. There are 17 residues in the CDR3. CDR1 and CDR2 (germline): MNHNY, SVGAGI (reference sequence). The V gene end was trimmed by 7 bases and the J gene end by 0 bases; junction bases not matched to a gene: 12. CDR3 sequence reads: CASKFLQGVDSNQPQHF. In DNA, the CDR3 is TGTGCCAGCAAATTTTTGCAGGGGGTAGATAGCAATCAGCCCCAGCATTTT.

This clonotype was detected many times. This sequence joins TRBV6-5 and TRBJ1-1; D remains ambiguous. V lost 2 bases and J lost 0, with 7 bases in between. Germline CDR1 reads MNHEY; CDR2 reads SVGAGI. The CDR3 sequence is 14 residues long. CDR3 amino acids: CASSYADMNTEAFF. The CDR3 region has the DNA TGTGCCAGCAGTTACGCCGACATGAACACTGAAGCTTTCTTT.

This clonotype has a count of ten or more. The rearrangement links TRBV6-5 to TRBJ1-4; 9 bases are a match to TRBD1. The CDR3 consists of 14 residues. Germline CDR1 MNHEY, CDR2 SVGAGI. V shed 5 bases, J shed 8 bases, and the junction held 6 bases outside the gene matches. The CDR3 sequence: CASSPQGASEKLFF. In DNA form, the CDR3 reads TGTGCCAGCAGTCCACAGGGGGCGAGCGAAAAACTGTTTTTT.

This clonotype was seen repeatedly, ten times or more. This chain joins TRBV5-1 and TRBJ1-5; 7 bases map to TRBD1. Trimming at V came to 4 bases and at J to 8 bases, leaving 9 bases not matched to a gene. The CDR3 consists of 14 residues. Germline V gives CDR1 SGHRS, CDR2 YFSETQ. The CDR3 is CASSTGQSGEPQHF. The CDR3 DNA sequence: TGCGCCAGCAGCACGGGACAGTCAGGGGAGCCCCAGCATTTT.

This clonotype was detected many times. V is TRBV5-1 and J is TRBJ2-2; possible D gene TRBD1, 5 bases. V was pared by 0 bases and J by 4 bases, with 10 bases between. The CDR3 runs to 15 residues. CDR1 SGHRS and CDR2 YFSETQ come from the germline V gene. The CDR3, as DNA: TGCGCCAGCAGCTTGGTGCAGGGCAGCACCGGGGAGCTGTTTTTT. Translating gives CASSLVQGSTGELFF.

This clonotype has at least ten counts. The chain has TRBV12-3 or TRBV12-4 and TRBJ2-5, with D perhaps TRBD2 (6 bases). The germline V and J ends were trimmed by 5 bases and 5 bases, with 15 bases remaining between them. This CDR3 region has 14 residues. The CDR3 region is CASSRAKGGETQYF. In nucleotides, the CDR3 is TGTGCCAGCAGTCGGGCCAAAGGAGGGGAGACCCAGTACTTC.

This clonotype was seen at least ten times. This chain links TRBV27 with TRBJ1-2; possibly TRBD1 for D (6 bases). Deletions cut 5 bases from V and 8 bases from J, with 15 bases between. The germline CDR1 and CDR2 sequences are MNHEY and SMNVEV (reference sequence). This CDR3 contains 13 residues. CDR3: CASSKTGGGGYTF. CDR3 nucleotide sequence: TGTGCCAGCAGTAAGACAGGCGGGGGAGGCTACACCTTC.

This clonotype appeared many times. As DNA, the CDR3 is TGTGCCAGCAGTCAAGAGTACCGCTCCTACAATGAGCAGTTCTTC. This sequence encodes CASSQEYRSYNEQFF. The chain employs TRBV27 and TRBJ2-1; D is ambiguous. The CDR3 has 15 residues. CDR1 is MNHEY and CDR2 is SMNVEV in the germline V gene (reference sequence). Trimming stripped 5 bases from V and 0 bases from J, with 11 bases between.